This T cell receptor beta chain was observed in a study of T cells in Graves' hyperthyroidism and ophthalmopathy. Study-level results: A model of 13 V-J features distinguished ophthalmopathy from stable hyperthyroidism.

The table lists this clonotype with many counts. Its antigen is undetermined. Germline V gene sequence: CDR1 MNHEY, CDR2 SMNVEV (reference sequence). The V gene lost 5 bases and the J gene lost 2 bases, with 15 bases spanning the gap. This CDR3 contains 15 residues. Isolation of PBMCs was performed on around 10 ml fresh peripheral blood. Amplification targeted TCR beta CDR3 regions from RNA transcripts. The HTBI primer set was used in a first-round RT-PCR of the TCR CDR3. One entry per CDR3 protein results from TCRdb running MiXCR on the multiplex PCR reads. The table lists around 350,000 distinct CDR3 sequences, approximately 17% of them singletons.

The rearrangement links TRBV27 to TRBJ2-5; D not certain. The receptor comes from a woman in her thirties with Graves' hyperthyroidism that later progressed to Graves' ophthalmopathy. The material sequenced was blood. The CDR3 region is CASSPRWRSQETQYF. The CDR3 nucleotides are TGTGCCAGCAGTCCCCGGTGGCGTAGTCAAGAGACCCAGTACTTC.